Presented here are 4 T cell receptor beta chains from one specimen sequenced in a study of T cell responses to AZD1222 COVID-19 vaccine. Some clones are missing from TCRdb's copy, which holds only in-frame ones; the method was immunoSEQ multiplex PCR. The sample carries approximately 70,000 clones, 82% recorded once. Material: peripheral blood, obtained on day 0 of AZD1222 vaccination. Receptors originate from an adult in good health.

This chain connects TRBV4-1 to TRBJ1-2; no reliable D call. The V and J ends lost 0 bases and 2 bases respectively, with 4 bases between them. Germline V gene lookup returns CDR1 MGHRA and CDR2 YSYEKL. The CDR3 length is 13 residues. CDR3 in DNA: TGCGCCAGCAGCCAAGAAGGAAACTATGGCTACACCTTC. This translates into CASSQEGNYGYTF.

The gene calls are TRBV19 and TRBJ2-1; TRBD1 matches at 11 bases. Germline V gene lookup returns CDR1 LNHDA and CDR2 SQIVND (reference sequence). The CDR3 is 16 residues long. After removal of 1 base from V and 5 bases from J, the junction contained 4 bases not matched to a gene. The CDR3 protein is CASSIAGTGGHNEQFF. CDR3 coding DNA: TGTGCCAGTAGTATAGCCGGGACAGGGGGTCACAATGAGCAGTTCTTC.

V gene TRBV7-9 combines with J gene TRBJ1-1, with 7 positions matching TRBD1. V lost 3 bases to trimming and J lost 0 bases; unmatched junction nucleotides: 4. CDR1 and CDR2 from the germline V gene are SEHNR and FQNEAQ (reference sequence). This CDR3 region has 15 residues. The chain's CDR3 is CASSFDGTVNTEAFF. In DNA form, the CDR3 reads TGTGCCAGCAGCTTTGATGGGACAGTGAACACTGAAGCTTTCTTT.

The gene calls are TRBV10-3 and TRBJ1-5, with unresolved D. The V and J ends lost 3 bases and 1 base respectively, with 7 bases between them. The CDR3 covers 14 residues. Germline lookup yields CDR1 ENHRY and CDR2 SYGVKD. The CDR3 bases are TGTGCCATCAGTGACTTAGCCAGCAATCAGCCCCAGCATTTT. Its translation: CAISDLASNQPQHF.